Listed below are T cell receptor beta chains from one sample, sequenced in a study of cytomegalovirus exposure and HLA in healthy donors. Assay used: immunoSEQ multiplex PCR; TCRdb lists only in-frame clones, some missing. The repertoire holds about 130,000 clones, about two thirds seen once, with more than 2.5% in the top ten. Sequencing used PBMCs. The receptors derive from a woman between 55 and 75 years old in good health and CMV-seropositive. CDR3s include the opening cysteine and the closing phenylalanine or tryptophan. A D gene is named only where the DNA matches it firmly. Clone sizes are given selectively: once, few, many, or a class where the clone is expanded.

J gene	V gene	D gene	clone size	CDR3 DNA	CDR3 protein
TRBJ2-7	TRBV4-1	-	medium-sized	TGCGCCAGCAGCCAAGATGCCGGGTACGAGCAGTACTTC	CASSQDAGYEQYF
TRBJ1-4	TRBV6-6	TRBD1	-	TGTGCCGCAGGGGGACAGAAAAAACTGTTTTTT	CAAGGQKKLFF
TRBJ2-3	TRBV9	TRBD2	-	TGTGCCAGCAGCGTGGGGGGGATATCAGATACGCAGTATTTT	CASSVGGISDTQYF
TRBJ1-1	TRBV6-1	-	once	TGTGCCAGCAGTCCAAGCAGGGTCGTGGACACTGAAGCTTTCTTT	CASSPSRVVDTEAFF
TRBJ2-1	TRBV19	TRBD2	-	TGTGCCAGTAGAATTAGCGGGGGGCTTTACAATGAGCAGTTCTTC	CASRISGGLYNEQFF
TRBJ1-2	TRBV7-7	-	few	TGTGCTAGCAGGCTAACCCCCTCTCTAAGCTATGGCTACACCTTC	CASRLTPSLSYGYTF
TRBJ1-1	TRBV11-2	-	-	TGTGCCAGCAGCTTTGGGCCTCGGGCGGGCGGTACTGAAGCTTTCTTT	CASSFGPRAGGTEAFF
TRBJ1-2	TRBV5-4	TRBD1	-	TGTGCCAGCAGCACGGGACAGCTCTCCACCTTC	CASSTGQLSTF
TRBJ2-3	TRBV4-2	-	-	TGTGCCAGCAGCCGCACACCATCTAGCACAGATACGCAGTATTTT	CASSRTPSSTDTQYF
TRBJ1-2	TRBV6-6	-	-	TGTGCCAGCAGAACGGACAGCTTAAACTATGGCTACACCTTC	CASRTDSLNYGYTF
TRBJ2-7	TRBV9	-	-	TGTGCCAGCGGAGGAGATTTCTACGAGCAGTACTTC	CASGGDFYEQYF
TRBJ2-1	TRBV2	TRBD2	few	TGTGCCAGCGGGAGGGAGGCGAGCTCCTACAATGAGCAGTTCTTC	CASGREASSYNEQFF
TRBJ2-3	TRBV19	TRBD2	-	TGTGCCACCCGGAAGCGGGGGGCCACCACAGATACGCAGTATTTT	CATRKRGATTDTQYF
TRBJ1-6	TRBV7-3	-	-	TGTGCCAGCAGTTCCGGGTCTAATTCACCCCTCCACTTT	CASSSGSNSPLHF
TRBJ1-6	TRBV27	TRBD1	few	TGTGCCAGCAGTACGCGGCAGACAGGGAATTCACCCCTCCACTTT	CASSTRQTGNSPLHF
TRBJ1-1	TRBV27	-	few	TGTGCCAGCAGTCTCCTAGGAGGGACTGAAGCTTTCTTT	CASSLLGGTEAFF
TRBJ2-7	TRBV7-9	-	once	TGTGCCAGCAGCTTATTCGTTTTCGGTTTAAACGAGCAGTACTTC	CASSLFVFGLNEQYF
TRBJ1-6	TRBV9	-	once	TGTGCCAGCAGCGTAGCTCCCAGGGAGGATTCACCCCTCCACTTT	CASSVAPREDSPLHF
TRBJ1-1	TRBV5-4	-	-	TGTGCCAGCAGCTTGAGTTCCACTCGCGAAGCTTTCTTT	CASSLSSTREAFF
TRBJ2-1	TRBV2	TRBD1	-	TGTGCCAGCACGGACAGGATTACCTACAATGAGCAGTTCTTC	CASTDRITYNEQFF
TRBJ2-5	TRBV6-1	TRBD1	few	TGTGCCAGCAGTGTACAGGGGAAAGAGACCCAGTACTTC	CASSVQGKETQYF
TRBJ2-4	TRBV6-1	-	-	TGTGCCAGGGGGGAGGGGGGCAAAAACATTCAGTACTTC	CARGEGGKNIQYF
TRBJ1-1	TRBV2	-	-	TGTGCCAGCAGTGAAGCGCTTGGCCTTGAAGCTTTCTTT	CASSEALGLEAFF
TRBJ1-5	TRBV5-6	-	-	TGTGCCAGCAGATCAGGGCGTAGCAATCAGCCCCAGCATTTT	CASRSGRSNQPQHF
TRBJ1-2	TRBV19	-	few	TGTGCCAGTAGTCCCCCGTGGGGAGCTAACTATGGCTACACCTTC	CASSPPWGANYGYTF
TRBJ2-7	TRBV18	-	-	TGTGCCAGCTCACCACCAGATCCCGCGGGCGAGCAGTACTTC	CASSPPDPAGEQYF
TRBJ1-6	TRBV19	-	few	TGTGCCAGTAGTATATCCGGGACACTTTATAATTCACCCCTCCACTTT	CASSISGTLYNSPLHF
TRBJ2-3	TRBV4-2	-	-	TGTGCCAGCAGCCAACCCTCTGGGGGGGGGCTCGGAGATACGCAGTATTTT	CASSQPSGGGLGDTQYF
TRBJ2-7	TRBV19	TRBD1	-	TGTGCCAGTAGTAGGGTACAGACAGGGACCTCCGAGCAGTACTTC	CASSRVQTGTSEQYF
TRBJ1-5	TRBV6-1	-	-	TGTGCCAGCTTCGGGATATGGAATCAGCCCCAGCATTTT	CASFGIWNQPQHF
TRBJ2-7	TRBV2	-	-	TGTGCCAGCAGTGCAAATGGGCTCCGAGAGGAGCAGTACTTC	CASSANGLREEQYF
TRBJ1-1	TRBV2	TRBD1	-	TGTGCCAGCAGTAGACAGGGGCTGGGCACTGAAGCTTTCTTT	CASSRQGLGTEAFF
TRBJ1-1	TRBV5-6	-	-	TGTGCCAGCAGCTTTGACACTTCGAACACTGAAGCTTTCTTT	CASSFDTSNTEAFF
TRBJ1-1	TRBV28	-	-	TGTGCCAGCAGACAGATGAACACTGAAGCTTTCTTT	CASRQMNTEAFF
TRBJ1-2	TRBV5-1	TRBD1	few	TGCGCCAGCAGCCCGGGACAGGGGGGCTACACCTTC	CASSPGQGGYTF
TRBJ1-4	TRBV28	-	-	TGTGCCAGCAGTCTGACAGTACAAAAGAGTGAAAAACTGTTTTTT	CASSLTVQKSEKLFF
TRBJ2-7	TRBV10-2	-	-	TGCGCCAGCAGTGAGTCCTACGAGCAGTACTTC	CASSESYEQYF
TRBJ1-5	TRBV19	-	-	TGTGCCAGTAGTATCGGGGGGGATCAGCCCCAGCATTTT	CASSIGGDQPQHF
TRBJ1-6	TRBV9	-	few	TGTGCCAGCAGCGCCGCGGGCCCAGGACATAATTCACCCCTCCACTTT	CASSAAGPGHNSPLHF
TRBJ1-2	TRBV6-5	-	-	TGTGCCAGCAGAAGATACCCACAAACAGGTTATGGCTACACCTTC	CASRRYPQTGYGYTF
TRBJ2-3	TRBV7-8	TRBD2	-	TGTGCCAGCAGTATAGCGGGGTCTAGCACAGATACGCAGTATTTT	CASSIAGSSTDTQYF
TRBJ2-5	TRBV15	TRBD2	-	TGTGCCACCAGCAGAGCCCCTTTGACTAGCGGGGCAGAGACCCAGTACTTC	CATSRAPLTSGAETQYF
TRBJ1-1	TRBV13	TRBD1	-	TGTGCCAGCAGCTTACTCCTTTTCGACAGGGCGGATGAAGCTTTCTTT	CASSLLLFDRADEAFF
TRBJ1-3	TRBV6-5	TRBD1	-	TGTGCCAGCAGTTACTTCGGGACAGGGGTTGGAAACACCATATCTTTT	CASSYFGTGVGNTISF
TRBJ2-7	TRBV5-7	-	-	TGTGCCAGCAGCTTGCCGTATTCAACAGGTACGGAGGGGAACTACGAGCAGTACTTC	CASSLPYSTGTEGNYEQYF
TRBJ1-1	TRBV6-1	-	-	TGTGCCAGCACTTTATTACCCCGGGAGGCTTTCTTT	CASTLLPREAFF
TRBJ1-1	TRBV18	TRBD1	few	TGTGCCAGCTCACCCGGACAGGACTTCTGGATCCCTGAAGCTTTCTTT	CASSPGQDFWIPEAFF
TRBJ1-2	TRBV6-5	-	-	TGTGCCAGCAGCATCCAGGGGTCCTATGGCTACGCCTTC	CASSIQGSYGYAF
TRBJ1-2	TRBV13	TRBD1	-	TGTGCCAGCAGCTTAGAAGCTAGGGACAGGGTCGGCTACACCTTC	CASSLEARDRVGYTF
TRBJ2-7	TRBV18	TRBD1	-	TGTGCCAGCTACCCGACAGGGGCCTTATCCTACGAGCAGTACTTC	CASYPTGALSYEQYF
TRBJ1-1	TRBV2	-	-	TGTGCCAGCAGTGAGGAGGGAGGGGTTTTTTCTGGTGAAGCTTTCTTT	CASSEEGGVFSGEAFF
TRBJ1-1	TRBV5-4	TRBD1	few	TGTGCCAGCAGCCCGCTAAAACCCGGACAGGGGGAGACTGAAGCTTTCTTT	CASSPLKPGQGETEAFF
TRBJ1-2	TRBV7-6	-	-	TGTGCCAGCAGCTTCAGGGTCTCCTATGGCTACACCTTC	CASSFRVSYGYTF
TRBJ2-7	TRBV12-2	-	-	TGTGCAAGTCGCTTAATGCGGGCTCGGGACACGTACTACGAGCAGTACTTC	CASRLMRARDTYYEQYF